This T cell receptor (beta chain) was captured by sequencing in a study of molecular identifiers for immune sequencing clone quantification (dated by TCRdb to the late 2010s). With respect to the entire study: For a replicate experiment, RNA from approximately 20,000 or 100,000 naive CD8 T cells was divided into five aliquots, and four of the five aliquots were sequenced. This methods study used CD8 T cells to benchmark TCR RNA copy counting and molecular-identifier clustering-based TCR repertoire sequencing (MIDCIRS).

The cysteine opens and the phenylalanine closes a CDR3 of 15 amino acids. Just the 45-base CDR3 DNA is kept, in frame starting at base 1. The germline V gene (reference sequence) gives CDR1 as LGHDT and CDR2 as YNNKEL. The junction carries 12 bases between V and J, which are trimmed by 0 bases and 4 bases respectively. This clonotype was seen only a few times. Its target antigen remains unknown. It has no much larger one-base neighbor in the sample; base qualities were not kept. Libraries of naive CD8 T cells were built from anywhere between about 17,000 and 1,000,000 sorted cells, with 10%, 30% or 50% of the purified RNA used. Naive CD8 T cells, defined as CD8+CD4-CCR7+CD45RA+, were FACS-sorted into RLT Plus buffer on a BD FACSAria II. Approximately eleven TCR copies' worth of Jurkat RNA were spiked into roughly 18,000-1,000,000 naive CD8 T cell samples to test detection sensitivity. CD8 T cells were enriched with RosetteSep CD8+ T Cell Enrichment Cocktail and Ficoll-Paque, followed by ACK red cell lysis.

General findings and caveats noted by the study authors: Spiked-in Jurkat TCR RNA equal to a single cell's worth was reported to be detectable even within 1,100,000 naive CD8 T cells. The sizes of highly expanded clones could end up underestimated when identical TCR molecules share a barcode. Clones above 20 RNA copies held over 99% of molecules in CMV-specific effector cells but under 1% in naive cells. Modeling indicated about 3 TCR RNA copies recovered per cell, compared with 9.5 to 10 by digital PCR, which implies a capture efficiency of approximately 31%. Without barcode sub-clustering, chimeric consensus sequences inflated TCR diversity; chimeras reached as high as 47%. Naive libraries contained spiked-in Jurkat TCR RNA (approximately 10 copies' worth), which is not part of the donor repertoire.

Libraries were constructed by PCR. TCRdb shows the sequencer as NextSeq 500. Preparation of bulk TCR libraries followed a previously described approach, with the TCR primers listed in Table S5. Total RNA was purified with the Qiagen AllPrep DNA/RNA kit. Reads from multiple sequencing runs of the same library were pooled before analysis. The published analysis was carried out like this. Reads were retained only if their TCR constant sequence matched exactly, and those retained reads were trimmed to 150 nt and grouped according to their 12-nt molecular barcodes. Reads within each barcode group were sub-clustered using a 15% Levenshtein threshold, and quality-weighted consensus sequences were constructed for each RNA molecule. Non-functional sequences were removed, as were lower-count sequences one edit away from another. Based on a fit of two negative binomial distributions, barcode sub-clusters having less than 20% of the maximum read count were discarded. The raw public reads went through TCRdb reprocessing: fastp at Q25, MiXCR clone calling, in-frame beta chains kept. All rows with the same CDR3 protein become a single entry with the most common DNA and genes. TCRdb's processing, not the authors', yielded these V and J calls. In all, the sample holds more than 550,000 distinct CDR3 sequences, and around 25% of those were seen once. About 0.8% of the sample lies in the top ten.

The material sequenced was naive CD8+ T cells from blood, with Jurkat cell RNA spiked in. The sample's cell subset or site, from its label and the paper: FACS-sorted CD8+CD4-CCR7+CD45RA+ naive T cells. The TCR was taken from a human donor in good health. Some libraries in this study had Jurkat cell RNA spiked in. The chain employs TRBV3-1 and TRBJ1-1; there is no confident call for the D gene. DNA sequence: TGTGCCAGCAGCCAAGATCGTTCCTGGGGCACTGAAGCTTTCTTT. The encoded protein is CASSQDRSWGTEAFF.